Listed below are T cell receptor beta chains from one sample, sequenced in a study of regulatory T cells in long-lasting Graves disease. TCRdb re-called the multiplex PCR reads with MiXCR, one entry per CDR3 protein. The sample has some 440,000 distinct CDR3 sequences, less than 25% seen once. Source: peripheral blood mononuclear cells (PBMCs), taken when the disease was refractory, from a patient treated with antithyroid drugs. These receptors came from a female donor with Graves disease. The CDR3 runs from the conserved cysteine through the conserved F or W. Each record gives: J gene, V gene, clone size, D gene, CDR3 protein, CDR3 DNA. The D gene is left open where the match is weak. Rows give clone size only sometimes, using once, few, many, or a class for an expanded clone.

J: TRBJ1-6
V: TRBV20-1
size: .
D: .
CDR3: CSAPAPGVNSPLHF
DNA: TGCAGTGCCCCTGCCCCCGGGGTTAATTCACCCCTCCACTTT

J: TRBJ2-7
V: TRBV20-1
size: many
D: .
CDR3: CSARDPGERQYF
DNA: TGCAGTGCTAGGGACCCCGGGGAGCGGCAGTACTTC

J: TRBJ1-2
V: TRBV7-2
size: few
D: .
CDR3: CASSPSVRVLGYGYTF
DNA: TGTGCCAGCAGCCCCTCCGTCCGGGTTTTGGGGTATGGCTACACCTTC

J: TRBJ2-5
V: TRBV6-5
size: many
D: TRBD2
CDR3: CASSSSGEETQYF
DNA: TGTGCCAGCAGTTCTAGCGGGGAGGAGACCCAGTACTTC

J: TRBJ2-4
V: TRBV27
size: .
D: TRBD1
CDR3: CASSLFAPGQGIENIQYF
DNA: TGTGCCAGCAGTTTATTCGCCCCGGGACAGGGGATCGAAAACATTCAGTACTTC

J: TRBJ2-5
V: TRBV2
size: many
D: .
CDR3: CASSEVIVETQYF
DNA: TGTGCCAGCAGTGAAGTGATAGTGGAGACCCAGTACTTC

J: TRBJ1-1
V: TRBV5-1
size: .
D: .
CDR3: CASSSARSSGTEAFF
DNA: TGCGCCAGCAGCTCCGCTAGGTCTTCAGGCACTGAAGCTTTCTTT

J: TRBJ2-7
V: TRBV7-2
size: few
D: TRBD2
CDR3: CASSFFGTSGSPYEQYF
DNA: TGTGCCAGCAGTTTTTTCGGGACTAGCGGGAGCCCCTACGAGCAGTACTTC

J: TRBJ2-4
V: TRBV12-3/TRBV12-4
size: many
D: .
CDR3: CASSLTGENIQYF
DNA: TGTGCCAGCAGTTTAACAGGAGAAAACATTCAGTACTTC

J: TRBJ1-4
V: TRBV5-1
size: few
D: .
CDR3: CASSDSTNEKLFF
DNA: TGCGCCAGCAGCGACTCAACTAATGAAAAACTGTTTTTT

J: TRBJ1-1
V: TRBV28
size: many
D: .
CDR3: CASSLFSEAFF
DNA: TGTGCCAGCAGTTTATTCAGTGAAGCTTTCTTT

J: TRBJ2-1
V: TRBV14
size: few
D: .
CDR3: CASSQGIEQFF
DNA: TGTGCCAGCAGCCAAGGTATTGAGCAGTTCTTC

J: TRBJ1-5
V: TRBV19
size: few
D: .
CDR3: CASISPAEVRQPQHF
DNA: TGTGCCAGTATTTCCCCTGCGGAGGTACGACAGCCCCAGCATTTT

J: TRBJ2-7
V: TRBV7-9
size: .
D: .
CDR3: CASSPTGSRADEQYF
DNA: TGTGCCAGCAGCCCCACAGGATCCCGAGCCGACGAGCAGTACTTC

J: TRBJ2-2
V: TRBV19
size: .
D: .
CDR3: CASSIFKGYTGELFF
DNA: TGTGCCAGTAGTATCTTTAAGGGATACACCGGGGAGCTGTTTTTT

J: TRBJ2-7
V: TRBV20-1
size: few
D: TRBD2
CDR3: CSAAGRAGEQYF
DNA: TGCAGTGCCGCCGGGAGGGCGGGCGAGCAGTACTTC

J: TRBJ1-5
V: TRBV11-2
size: few
D: .
CDR3: CASSPLGGLRVSNQPQHF
DNA: TGTGCCAGCAGCCCACTGGGGGGTCTGCGGGTTAGCAATCAGCCCCAGCATTTT